This T cell receptor (beta chain) was obtained from a study of blood T cell repertoires in COVID-19. Clones were read by immunoSEQ multiplex PCR, and TCRdb kept only the in-frame ones, dropping some. The repertoire has 270,000 or so clones, about 85% of them found once; the top ten carry about 7%. Germline V CDR1 and CDR2: SNHLY, FYNNEI. The CDR3 extends over 13 amino acids. Trimming cost V 9 bases and J 5 bases; bases outside gene matches: 4. This receptor was obtained from a woman in her forties or fifties who had been exposed to COVID-19. This chain joins TRBV2 and TRBJ1-3; 10 nucleotides match TRBD1. Sequencing was carried out using PBMCs or T cells enriched from blood (not recorded which). CDR3 protein: CASQDRGRNTIYF. The CDR3 region has the DNA TGTGCCAGTCAGGACAGGGGGAGAAACACCATATATTTT.